What follows describes a single T cell receptor (beta chain). Antigen specificity is unknown. Profiling relied on immunoSEQ multiplex PCR, and the TCRdb table lists in-frame clones only, not all of them. The table has around 1.1 million clones, roughly 80% seen once. This entry belongs to a study of shared clonotypes between healthy human individuals. In the study overall: With ages of 18 to 49, the donors were a couple of women and three men.

Study observations and caveats: With few donors, the genetic and exposure-history diversity represented was limited. Across subsets, estimated richness was generally greater for naive than for memory populations.

V dropped 5 bases and J dropped 2; count of bases not matched to a gene: 5. Germline lookup yields CDR1 MDHEN and CDR2 SYDVKM. The CDR3 covers 14 residues. The sequenced material came from memory CD4+ T cells from PBMCs. Stated subset: CD45RA-negative fraction. The V call is TRBV28, the J call TRBJ1-2; 7 nucleotides align to TRBD1. The receptor comes from a man between 18 and 35 years old in good health. Some clones in this sample may be carry-over from other donors' samples. CDR3 sequence reads: CASSVGGENYGYTF. The DNA for the CDR3 is TGTGCCAGCAGTGTAGGGGGCGAGAACTATGGCTACACCTTC.